The 11 T cell receptor beta chains listed next were all sequenced from one sample in a study of CD8 T cells in Susac syndrome. An input of roughly 0.45 to 1 ug of RNA was subjected to reverse transcription using random hexamers. TCRdb processed the immunoSEQ multiplex PCR reads anew with MiXCR; each CDR3 protein has one entry. Seen here are around 80,000 distinct CDR3 sequences, approximately 94% observed once, and the top ten hold 0.45% to 0.55%. The sample consisted of CD8+ T cells from PBMCs. The receptors originated from a human donor with Susac syndrome.

In its sample, this clonotype was seen once. This chain connects TRBV30 to TRBJ1-1; the D gene is possibly TRBD1 (5 bases). Trimming took 5 bases from V and 5 from J, leaving 15 bases between them. CDR1 GTSNPN and CDR2 SVGIG come from the germline V gene (reference sequence). The CDR3 totals 13 residues. This chain's CDR3 is CAWGARLGTEAFF. DNA of the CDR3: TGTGCCTGGGGGGCACGCCTGGGGACTGAAGCTTTCTTT. The entire variable domain, with the rest obtained from reference TRBV30 and TRBJ1-1, is as follows: SQTIHQWPATLVQPVGSPLSLECTVEGTSNPNLYWYRQAAGRGLQLLFYSVGIGQISSEVPQNLSASRPQDRQFILSSKKLLLSDSGFYLCAWGARLGTEAFFGQGTRLTVV.

The rearrangement links TRBV5-1 to TRBJ1-2; 9 nucleotides align to TRBD1. From germline, CDR1 is SGHRS and CDR2 YFSETQ. Trimming took 4 bases from V and 10 from J; bases not matched to a gene: 11. The CDR3 runs 14 residues. Here the CDR3 DNA reads TGCGCCAGCAGCGAGACCACAGGGGGCAACGACTACACCTTC. Translation: CASSETTGGNDYTF. The variable domain in full, with the rest retrieved from reference TRBV5-1 and TRBJ1-2, is KAGVTQTPRYLIKTRGQQVTLSCSPISGHRSVSWYQQTPGQGLQFLFEYFSETQRNKGNFPGRFSGRQFSNSRSEMNVSTLELGDSALYLCASSETTGGNDYTFGSGTRLTVV.

This clonotype was recorded only once. The V and J genes are TRBV6-5 and TRBJ2-1, with 9 bases identical to TRBD2. CDR1 is MNHEY, CDR2 SVGAGI, per germline. V lost 2 bases, J lost 6 bases, and 2 bases stayed unmatched. The CDR3 has 14 residues. CDR3: CASSYETSGNEQFF. The CDR3 nucleotides read TGTGCCAGCAGTTACGAGACTAGCGGCAATGAGCAGTTCTTC.

This rearrangement joins TRBV7-2 to TRBJ2-1, with 7 bases lining up with TRBD1. V shed 5 bases and J 7 bases; nucleotides not matched to a gene: 8. Germline values: CDR1 SGHTA, CDR2 FQGNSA. This CDR3 is built from 14 residues. Here the CDR3 DNA reads TGTGCCAGCAGCCTCACCCTACAGGGGAATGAGCAGTTCTTC. Protein product: CASSLTLQGNEQFF.

This chain joins TRBV7-9 and TRBJ1-1; D unresolved. This CDR3 is 13 amino acids long. Germline-derived CDR1 and CDR2 are SEHNR and FQNEAQ (reference sequence). V was shortened by 2 bases and J by 4 bases, with 8 bases between the two germline ends. This CDR3 reads CASSLRASTEAFF. Here the CDR3 DNA reads TGTGCCAGCAGCTTAAGGGCCAGCACTGAAGCTTTCTTT.

This clonotype was picked up a small number of times. The chain links TRBV6-2 or TRBV6-3 to TRBJ2-6; D uncertain. The CDR3 extends over 15 amino acids. V gave up 2 bases and J gave up 0 bases, with 5 bases separating them. CDR1 is MNHEY and CDR2 is SVGEGT in the germline V gene. CDR3 residues: CASSYSVSGANVLTF. The DNA for the CDR3 is TGTGCCAGCAGTTACAGCGTCTCTGGGGCCAACGTCCTGACTTTC.

The rearrangement joins TRBV27 to TRBJ1-2; 8 bases match TRBD1. The V segment lost 6 bases and the J segment 0 bases; nucleotides outside the gene matches: 0. There are 13 residues in the CDR3. Germline V CDR1 and CDR2: MNHEY, SMNVEV (reference sequence). The CDR3 is CASRTGANYGYTF. The CDR3 DNA sequence: TGTGCCAGCAGGACAGGGGCTAACTATGGCTACACCTTC.

The chain links TRBV29-1 to TRBJ2-7; D not certain. V was trimmed by 5 bases and J by 0 bases, leaving 8 bases between them. This CDR3 comprises 12 residues. The germline V gene has CDR1 SQVTM and CDR2 ANQGSEA. The CDR3 DNA follows: TGCAGCGTTAAGGCCGACTCCTACGAGCAGTACTTC. Translation gives CSVKADSYEQYF.

This chain uses TRBV5-1 with TRBJ2-3, with D possibly matching TRBD1 (6 bases). The ends were cut back, 4 bases at V and 4 bases at J, with 25 bases in the middle. Germline V CDR1 and CDR2: SGHRS, YFSETQ. CDR3 length: 18 amino acids. The CDR3 here is CASSPRGPASPQPDTQYF. In DNA, the CDR3 is TGCGCCAGCAGCCCCAGGGGTCCCGCATCTCCACAACCAGATACGCAGTATTTT.

The chain couples TRBV5-4 to TRBJ2-1, with 8 positions matching TRBD2. The CDR3 is 12 amino acids. Losses at the gene ends were 4 bases for V and 8 bases for J; bases not matched to a gene: 2. CDR1 and CDR2 (germline): SGHNT, YYREEE (reference sequence). CDR3 amino acids: CASSGLADEQFF. The CDR3 bases are TGTGCCAGCAGCGGACTAGCCGATGAGCAGTTCTTC. Looking up the rest from reference TRBV5-4 and TRBJ2-1 gives the full variable domain: ETGVTQSPTHLIKTRGQQVTLRCSSQSGHNTVSWYQQALGQGPQFIFQYYREEENGRGNFPPRFSGLQFPNYSSELNVNALELDDSALYLCASSGLADEQFFGPGTRLTVL.

This chain connects TRBV20-1 to TRBJ2-1; 8 nucleotides align to TRBD1. Germline V gene sequence: CDR1 DFQATT, CDR2 SNEGSKA (reference sequence). With 6 bases clipped from V and 8 bases from J, the junction kept 12 bases outside the gene matches. The CDR3 consists of 14 residues. The chain's CDR3 is CSALQGEMGHEQFF. In nucleotides, the CDR3 is TGCAGTGCATTACAGGGGGAAATGGGTCATGAGCAGTTCTTC.